This TCR beta chain derives from a study of blood T cells in healthy people across ages. The study's findings and limits: A roughly linear age-dependent decrease characterized TCR beta diversity per million T cells. Unknown donor CMV status possibly confounded expanded clonotype changes.

After removal of 7 bases from V and 8 bases from J, the junction contained 10 bases not matched to a gene. CDR1 and CDR2 (germline): MNHNY, SVGAGI (reference sequence). CDR3 length equals 13 residues. By share of the sample, this clonotype is medium-sized. What it recognizes is unknown. Sample-barcoded 5' priming and a J-beta primer mix drove a second PCR of about 7 to 11 cycles. TCRdb processed the 5' RACE reads anew with MiXCR; each CDR3 protein has one entry. The data show 550,000 to 800,000 distinct CDR3 sequences, 32% seen once. This receptor was obtained from a woman of 80 years or more in good health. Sequenced material: blood. J is TRBJ1-2 and V is TRBV6-6, with 7 bases identical to TRBD1. This CDR3 is CASTVTGEVGYTF. Written as DNA, the CDR3 is TGTGCCAGCACCGTTACAGGGGAGGTCGGCTACACCTTC.